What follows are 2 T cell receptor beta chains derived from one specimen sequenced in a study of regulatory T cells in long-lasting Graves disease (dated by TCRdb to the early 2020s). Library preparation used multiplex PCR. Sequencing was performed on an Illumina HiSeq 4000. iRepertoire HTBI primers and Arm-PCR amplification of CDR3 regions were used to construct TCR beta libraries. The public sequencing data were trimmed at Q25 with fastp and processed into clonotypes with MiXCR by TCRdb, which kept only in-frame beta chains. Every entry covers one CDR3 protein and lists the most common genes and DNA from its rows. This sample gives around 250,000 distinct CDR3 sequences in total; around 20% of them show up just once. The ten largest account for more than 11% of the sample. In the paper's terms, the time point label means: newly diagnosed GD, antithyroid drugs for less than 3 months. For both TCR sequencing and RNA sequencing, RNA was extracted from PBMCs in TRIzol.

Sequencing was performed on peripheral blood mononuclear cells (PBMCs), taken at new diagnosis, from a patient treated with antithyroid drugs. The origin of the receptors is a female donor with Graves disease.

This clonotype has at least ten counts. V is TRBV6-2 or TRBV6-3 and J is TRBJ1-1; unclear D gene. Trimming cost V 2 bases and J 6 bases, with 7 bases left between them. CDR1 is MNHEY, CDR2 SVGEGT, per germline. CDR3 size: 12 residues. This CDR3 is CASSYLPPEAFF. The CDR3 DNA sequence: TGTGCCAGCAGTTACCTTCCACCTGAAGCTTTCTTT.

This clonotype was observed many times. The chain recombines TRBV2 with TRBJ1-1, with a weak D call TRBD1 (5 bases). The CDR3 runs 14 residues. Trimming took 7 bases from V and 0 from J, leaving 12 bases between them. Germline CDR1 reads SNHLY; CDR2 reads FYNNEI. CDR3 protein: CASNKGNMNTEAFF. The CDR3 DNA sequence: TGTGCCAGCAACAAGGGGAATATGAACACTGAAGCTTTCTTT. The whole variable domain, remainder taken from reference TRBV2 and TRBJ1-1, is EPEVTQTPSHQVTQMGQEVILRCVPISNHLYFYWYRQILGQKVEFLVSFYNNEISEKSEIFDDQFSVERPDGSNFTLKIRSTKLEDSAMYFCASNKGNMNTEAFFGQGTRLTVV.